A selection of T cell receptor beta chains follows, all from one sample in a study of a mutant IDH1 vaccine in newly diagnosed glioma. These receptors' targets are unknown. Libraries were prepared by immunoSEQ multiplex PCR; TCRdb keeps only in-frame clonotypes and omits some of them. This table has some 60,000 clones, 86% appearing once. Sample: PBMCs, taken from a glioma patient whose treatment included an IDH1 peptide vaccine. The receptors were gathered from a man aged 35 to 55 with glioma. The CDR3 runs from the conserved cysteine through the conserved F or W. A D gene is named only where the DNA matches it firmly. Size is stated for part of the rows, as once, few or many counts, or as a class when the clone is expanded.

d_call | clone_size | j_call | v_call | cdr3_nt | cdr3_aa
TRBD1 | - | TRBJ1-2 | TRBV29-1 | TGCAGCGTTTTCGGAGGGGGCACAGCTGGCTACACCTTC | CSVFGGGTAGYTF
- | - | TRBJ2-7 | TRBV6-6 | TGTGCCAGCAGTTACTCAGTACAGTCGGCCCCCTACGAGCAGTACTTC | CASSYSVQSAPYEQYF
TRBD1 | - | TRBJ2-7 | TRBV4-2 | TGTGCCAGCAGCCAAGATGTGGGGACAGACTACGAGCAGTACTTC | CASSQDVGTDYEQYF
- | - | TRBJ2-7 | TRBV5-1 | TGCGCCAGCAGCTTGGCCGTCGGTCCAGACTCCTACGAGCAGTACTTC | CASSLAVGPDSYEQYF
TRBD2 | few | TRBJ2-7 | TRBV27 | TGTGCCAGCAGTTCCCCCGGGACTAGCGGAATGTGGCTCGAGCAGTACTTC | CASSSPGTSGMWLEQYF
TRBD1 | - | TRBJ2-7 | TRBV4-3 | TGCGCCAGCAGCCCGGGGACAGGGACCACCTACGAGCAGTACTTC | CASSPGTGTTYEQYF
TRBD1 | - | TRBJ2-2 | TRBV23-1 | TGCGCCAGCAGTCAACCAGAAGACAGGGTGAACACCGGGGAGCTGTTTTTT | CASSQPEDRVNTGELFF
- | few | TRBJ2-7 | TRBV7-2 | TGTGCCAGCAGCTTAGTGATGGTTTCCGAGCAGTACTTC | CASSLVMVSEQYF
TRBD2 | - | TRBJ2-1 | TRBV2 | TGTGCCAGCAACTACATAGCGGGAGCCAGGTTCTTC | CASNYIAGARFF
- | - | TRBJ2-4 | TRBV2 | TGTGCCAGCAGTGAGCTAGTCATTCAGTACTTC | CASSELVIQYF
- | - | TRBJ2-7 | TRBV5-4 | TGTGCCAGCAGCTTGGTTTCCGGGAACGAGCAGTACTTC | CASSLVSGNEQYF
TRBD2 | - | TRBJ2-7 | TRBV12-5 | TGTGCTAGTGGTTTGGCGGGAGGTCTCGAGCAGTACTTC | CASGLAGGLEQYF
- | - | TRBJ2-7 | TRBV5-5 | TGTGCCAGCAGCCCACAACCGGGACGTAGCTCCTACGAGCAGTACTTC | CASSPQPGRSSYEQYF
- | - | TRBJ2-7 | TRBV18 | TGTGCCAGCTCACCCCCCGCTAGTCCCCACGAGCAGTACTTC | CASSPPASPHEQYF
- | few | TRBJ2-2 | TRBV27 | TGTGCCAGCAGTTTCTTACCGGGACAAACCGGGGAGCTGTTTTTT | CASSFLPGQTGELFF
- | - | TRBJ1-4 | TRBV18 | TGTGCCAGCTCACCAAGGGCGGGAAATGAAAAACTGTTTTTT | CASSPRAGNEKLFF
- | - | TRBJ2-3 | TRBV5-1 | TGCGCCAGCAGTGATTCTGGGGGGCCAGATACGCAGTATTTT | CASSDSGGPDTQYF
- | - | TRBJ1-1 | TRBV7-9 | TGTGCCAGCAGGGTGTCGGGACCTAGGACTGAAGCTTTCTTT | CASRVSGPRTEAFF
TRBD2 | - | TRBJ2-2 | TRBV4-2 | TGTGCCAGCAGCCAAGACCCGGGACTAGCGGGAAGTTCGAACACCGGGGAGCTGTTTTTT | CASSQDPGLAGSSNTGELFF
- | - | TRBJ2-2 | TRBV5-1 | TGCGCCAGCAGCGAGGCGAACACCGGGGAGCTGTTTTTT | CASSEANTGELFF
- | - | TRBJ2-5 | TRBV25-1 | TGTGCCAGCAGTGAATTAGGGGGAGGAGAGACCCAGTACTTC | CASSELGGGETQYF
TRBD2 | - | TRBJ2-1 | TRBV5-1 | TGCGCCAGCAGCTTGGGGGGAGCGGGAGAGGGTGAGCAGTTCTTC | CASSLGGAGEGEQFF
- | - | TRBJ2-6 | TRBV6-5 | TGTGCCAGCAGCCTTACAGACAGTGGGGCCAACGTCCTGACTTTC | CASSLTDSGANVLTF
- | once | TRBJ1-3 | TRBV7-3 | TGTGCCAGCAGCTTTGGGCAAAAGACTGGAAACACCATATATTTT | CASSFGQKTGNTIYF
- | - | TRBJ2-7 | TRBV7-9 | TGTGCCAGCAGCCCCCCGGGGGGCTTAACCTACGAGCAGTACTTC | CASSPPGGLTYEQYF
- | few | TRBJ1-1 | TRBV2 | TGTGCCAGCAGTGAACGAGGAAGGGAAGCTTTCTTT | CASSERGREAFF
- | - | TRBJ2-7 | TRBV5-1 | TGCGCCAGCAGCGTCTCCTCCGGGGCTTACGAGCAGTACTTC | CASSVSSGAYEQYF
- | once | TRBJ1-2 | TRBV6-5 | TGTGCCAGCAAAGACGGGCTCTATGGCTACACCTTC | CASKDGLYGYTF
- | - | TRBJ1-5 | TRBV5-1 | TGCGCCAACGCATCCACGGATCAGCCCCAGCATTTT | CANASTDQPQHF
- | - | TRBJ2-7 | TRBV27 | TGTGCCAGCAGTTACCGGGACACTCGGGCCTACGAGCAGTACTTC | CASSYRDTRAYEQYF
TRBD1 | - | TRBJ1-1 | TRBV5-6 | TGTGCCAGCAGCTTCAGGACAGGCGAAGCTTTCTTT | CASSFRTGEAFF
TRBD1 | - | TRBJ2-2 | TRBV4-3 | TGCGCCAGCAGCCAAGAGTCCCGGACAGGGGGCTACACCGGGGAGCTGTTTTTT | CASSQESRTGGYTGELFF
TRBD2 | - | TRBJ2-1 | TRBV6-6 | TGTGCCAGCGTCGGGCTAGCGGGACTGAATGAGCAGTTCTTC | CASVGLAGLNEQFF
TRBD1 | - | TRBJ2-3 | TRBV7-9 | TGTGCCAGCAGCGCAGGGACAGGGGTTGACGACACAGATACGCAGTATTTT | CASSAGTGVDDTDTQYF
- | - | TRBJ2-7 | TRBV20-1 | TGCAGTGCTAGAGATGGGTGGGAGCAGTACTTC | CSARDGWEQYF
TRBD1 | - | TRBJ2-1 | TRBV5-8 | TGTGCCAGCAGCTCCTACAGGGGCAGCTCCTACAATGAGCAGTTCTTC | CASSSYRGSSYNEQFF
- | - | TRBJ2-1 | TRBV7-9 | TGTGCCAGCAGCATAGGGACATCGGATGAGCAGTTCTTC | CASSIGTSDEQFF
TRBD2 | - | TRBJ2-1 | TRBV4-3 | TGCGCCAGCAGCCAACCTATAACTAGCGGGGGTTACAATGAGCAGTTCTTC | CASSQPITSGGYNEQFF
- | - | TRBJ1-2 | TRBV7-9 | TGTGCCAGCAGCTTAGAGGTCGACTATGGCTACACCTTC | CASSLEVDYGYTF
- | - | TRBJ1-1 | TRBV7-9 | TGTGCCAGCAGCTTAGACACCCGGGGTACTGAAGCTTTCTTT | CASSLDTRGTEAFF
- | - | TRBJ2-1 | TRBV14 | TGTGCCAGCAGCCCCATGAAGCGGGTCTTCTCCTACAATGAGCAGTTCTTC | CASSPMKRVFSYNEQFF
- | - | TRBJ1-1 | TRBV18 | TGTGCCAGCTCACCCTCCGCCAGGAACACTGAAGCTTTCTTT | CASSPSARNTEAFF
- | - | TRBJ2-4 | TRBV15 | TGTGCCACCAGCAGAGATCTGAACAGTGATGAGCAGTACTTC | CATSRDLNSDEQYF
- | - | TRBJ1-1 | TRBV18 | TGTGCCAGCTCACAGGGGACCCCGACCTCCCACACTGAAGCTTTCTTT | CASSQGTPTSHTEAFF
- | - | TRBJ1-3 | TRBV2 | TGTGCCAGCAGTCTTGACAGGAGCAGCTCTGGAAACACCATATATTTT | CASSLDRSSSGNTIYF
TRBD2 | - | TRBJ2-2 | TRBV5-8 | TGTGCCAGCAGCGACGGGACTAGCGGGAGTCTCGGCACCGGGGAGCTGTTTTTT | CASSDGTSGSLGTGELFF
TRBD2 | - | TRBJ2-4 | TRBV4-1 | TGCGCCAGCAGCCAAGATACGGCGGGAGGGCGGAACATTCAGTACTTC | CASSQDTAGGRNIQYF
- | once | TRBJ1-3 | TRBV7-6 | TGTGCCAGCAGCTTAAATACGTACTCTGGAAACACCATATATTTT | CASSLNTYSGNTIYF
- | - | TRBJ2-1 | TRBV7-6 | TGTGCCAGCAGCTTAGGGGGACCCTACAATGAGCAGTTCTTC | CASSLGGPYNEQFF